The 9 T cell receptor beta chains given below trace back to one sample, sequenced in a study of blood T cell repertoires in COVID-19. The protocol was immunoSEQ multiplex PCR, while the TCRdb copy is restricted to in-frame clones and leaves out a portion. The sample has around 290,000 clones; around 86% are singletons. Sequenced: PBMCs or T cells enriched from blood (not recorded which). The source of these receptors is a woman aged 18-29 years who had recovered from COVID-19.

V is TRBV5-1 and J is TRBJ2-5; 10 bases agree with TRBD2. Germline V gene data show CDR1 as SGHRS and CDR2 as YFSETQ. CDR3 length: 16 amino acids. Germline trimming cut 4 bases from V and 1 base from J; bases unmatched to any gene: 7. The CDR3 spells CASSRDRTSGQETQYF. The DNA of the CDR3 is TGCGCCAGCAGCCGCGACAGGACTAGCGGCCAAGAGACCCAGTACTTC.

This sequence joins TRBV27 and TRBJ1-2, with TRBD1 as a possible D gene (6 bases). The CDR3 covers 13 residues. Germline loops: CDR1 MNHEY, CDR2 SMNVEV (reference sequence). Trimming cost V 3 bases and J 8 bases, with 13 bases left between them. The CDR3 region has the DNA TGTGCCAGCAGTTTTGAACAGGGTGGCGGCTACACCTTC. Its protein is CASSFEQGGGYTF.

V and J are TRBV15 and TRBJ1-2; D might be TRBD1 (6 bases). The length of the CDR3 is 16 residues. The germline V gene encodes CDR1 LNHNV and CDR2 YYDKDF (reference sequence). Trimming left V 0 bases short and J 0 bases short, with 11 bases between. The CDR3, as DNA: TGTGCCACCAGCAGAGATCATGGGGGCCCTAACTATGGCTACACCTTC. This codes for CATSRDHGGPNYGYTF.

This sequence joins TRBV11-2 and TRBJ2-6; D is uncertain. The V end lost 4 bases, the J end lost 0 bases, and 7 bases lay between the germline ends. Per the germline V gene, CDR1 is SGHAT and CDR2 is FQNNGV. This CDR3 spans 15 amino acids. The CDR3 sequence is CASSSRISGANVLTF. CDR3 sequence (DNA): TGTGCCAGCAGCTCCAGGATCTCTGGGGCCAACGTCCTGACTTTC.

The rearrangement links TRBV18 to TRBJ2-5; 8 bases line up with TRBD1. V dropped 4 bases and J dropped 3; count of bases not matched to a gene: 10. The CDR3 spans 16 residues. Germline V gene sequence: CDR1 KGHSH, CDR2 LQKENI. The CDR3 loop is CASSLDRDRLEETQYF. CDR3 in DNA: TGTGCCAGCTCACTGGACAGGGACAGACTGGAAGAGACCCAGTACTTC.

The J gene is TRBJ2-7, the V gene TRBV2; 9 positions match TRBD1. Germline values: CDR1 SNHLY, CDR2 FYNNEI. V shed 3 bases and J 5 bases; nucleotides not matched to a gene: 5. The CDR3 spans 14 residues. This CDR3 is CASSEGDRVHEQYF. Written as DNA, the CDR3 is TGTGCCAGCAGTGAGGGGGACAGGGTCCACGAGCAGTACTTC.

The chain joins TRBV7-3 to TRBJ1-1, with a tentative D call TRBD1 (5 bases). The CDR3 loop spans 13 amino acids. The germline CDR1 and CDR2 sequences are SGHTA and FQGTGA. V dropped 5 bases and J dropped 3 bases, with 10 bases sitting between them. CDR3 nucleotides: TGTGCCAGCAGCATTCAGGGCGACACTGAAGCTTTCTTT. It codes for CASSIQGDTEAFF.

The chain couples TRBV3-1 (or the pseudogene TRBV3-2) to TRBJ1-5, with no clear D. Trimming left V 0 bases short and J 0 bases short, with 9 bases between. The V gene's germline CDR1 is LGHDT and CDR2 YNNKEL (reference sequence). This CDR3 has 16 amino acids. The CDR3 bases are TGTGCCAGCAGCCAAGATTCGGGGATTAGCAATCAGCCCCAGCATTTT. Translation gives CASSQDSGISNQPQHF.

The chain joins TRBV4-1 to TRBJ2-7; D is perhaps TRBD1 (6 bases). There are 13 residues in the CDR3. Trimming left V 0 bases short and J 5 bases short, with 8 bases between. Germline V lookup: CDR1 MGHRA, CDR2 YSYEKL. The CDR3 spells CASSQDGGDEQYF. As DNA, the CDR3 is TGCGCCAGCAGCCAAGATGGGGGCGACGAGCAGTACTTC.